This T cell receptor (beta chain) was identified during a study of OX40 agonist ivuxolimab in advanced cancers. Data came from immunoSEQ multiplex PCR; TCRdb stores just in-frame clones and leaves some out. The table shows approximately 83,000 clones, with over 75% occurring only once. The germline CDR1 and CDR2 sequences are SEHNR and FQNEAQ (reference sequence). There are 16 residues in the CDR3. Trimming at V came to 6 bases and at J to 10 bases, leaving 16 bases not matched to a gene. This clone was seen a single time. The chain has TRBV7-9 and TRBJ2-1; 9 nucleotides line up with TRBD2. The sample here was CD4+ or CD8+ T cells sorted from blood, taken in a trial of the OX40 agonist ivuxolimab. This TCR was sampled from an adult with an advanced solid tumor such as melanoma, head and neck, liver or kidney cancer. The CDR3 is CASSRGGGRAVVEQFF. The CDR3 nucleotides are TGTGCCAGCAGTAGAGGGGGCGGGAGGGCCGTGGTCGAGCAGTTCTTC.